This T cell receptor beta chain was profiled in a study of blood T cell repertoires in COVID-19. Study in general: From the United States, Italy and Spain came samples of acute and convalescent COVID-19. PBMCs, B-cell-depleted T cells, or T cells were the source of the cDNA or gDNA that made up the material.

V was cut by 2 bases and J by 6 bases, with 16 bases left in between. Germline V lookup: CDR1 KGHDR, CDR2 SFDVKD. This CDR3 is built from 16 residues. Per the original methods: Nucleated cell number was recorded as an estimate derived from reference gene primer amplification. Assay: immunoSEQ multiplex PCR; the TCRdb copy retains only in-frame clones and omits some. The D gene and trimming were derived from the DNA, and the V and J assignments and clone size from that table. Among 100,000 to 150,000 clones, around 76% were seen once, and the ten largest hold roughly 5.5%. The source material was peripheral blood. The V gene is TRBV24-1, the J gene TRBJ2-4; the D gene is possibly TRBD1 (8 bases). The origin of this receptor is a man in his fifties or sixties with acute or convalescent COVID-19. CDR3 amino acids: CATSDSYRGGLNIQYF. In DNA form, the CDR3 reads TGTGCCACCAGTGATTCGTACAGGGGGGGGCTAAACATTCAGTACTTC.